This T cell receptor beta chain was recovered during a study of cytomegalovirus exposure and HLA in healthy donors. The V gene lost 4 bases and the J gene lost 4 bases, with 11 bases spanning the gap. This CDR3 has 12 amino acids. The germline gives CDR1 GTSNPN, CDR2 SVGIG (reference sequence). At the time of sampling, donors were nominally healthy, though unrecorded immune exposures were likely. This clone was observed a handful of times. 60 Vbeta and 13 Jbeta primers were used in PCR. Assay: immunoSEQ multiplex PCR; the TCRdb copy retains only in-frame clones and omits some. Of about 170,000 clones in the sample, approximately 59% are singletons; the top ten hold 2.5% to 3%.

Source material: PBMCs. The source of this sequence is a man between 35 and 55 years old in good health and CMV-seronegative. The chain combines TRBV30 with TRBJ2-7, with a weak D call TRBD1 (5 bases). CDR3 bases: TGTGCCTGGAAGCCAGGGCTTTACGAGCAGTACTTC. Translating it yields CAWKPGLYEQYF.